This TCR beta chain appears in the sequencing data of a study of T cells in Graves' hyperthyroidism and ophthalmopathy. Study context: Staff took peripheral blood when the initial diagnosis was made, before any treatment began.

Authors of the study amplified TCR beta CDR3 regions from RNA transcripts. HTBI primers were employed in a first-round RT-PCR of the TCR CDR3. TCRdb recomputed calls from the multiplex PCR reads with MiXCR, one row per CDR3 protein. The profile shows roughly 700,000 distinct CDR3 sequences, just over 35% of them singletons. Whole-study results and caveats: Ophthalmopathy was identified by the model a median roughly six months ahead of onset. Researchers found most expanded thyroid clonotypes above 0.001 in blood as well.

Out of 10 ml of fresh peripheral blood came the PBMCs. As regards this clonotype: Its antigen is as yet unknown.

V was trimmed by 6 bases and J by 4 bases, leaving 12 bases between them. This CDR3 has 14 amino acids. The V call is TRBV12-3 or TRBV12-4, the J call TRBJ1-4, with D uncertain. Material: blood. The origin of this receptor is a woman aged 40 to 50 with Graves' hyperthyroidism. The CDR3 nucleotides are TGTGCCAGCAGGTTGGGCAGCCGTAATGAAAAACTGTTTTTT. Translating it yields CASRLGSRNEKLFF.